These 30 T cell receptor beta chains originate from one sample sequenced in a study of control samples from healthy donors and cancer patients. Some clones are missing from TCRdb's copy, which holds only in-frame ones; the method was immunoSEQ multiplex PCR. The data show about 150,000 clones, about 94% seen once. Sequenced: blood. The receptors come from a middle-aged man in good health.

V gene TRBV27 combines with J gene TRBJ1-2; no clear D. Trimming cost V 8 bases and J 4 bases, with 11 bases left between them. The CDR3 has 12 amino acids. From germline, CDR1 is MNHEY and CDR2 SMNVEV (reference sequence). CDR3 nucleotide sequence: TGTGCCAGCGGTCCGCGGTCCTATGGCTACACCTTC. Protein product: CASGPRSYGYTF.

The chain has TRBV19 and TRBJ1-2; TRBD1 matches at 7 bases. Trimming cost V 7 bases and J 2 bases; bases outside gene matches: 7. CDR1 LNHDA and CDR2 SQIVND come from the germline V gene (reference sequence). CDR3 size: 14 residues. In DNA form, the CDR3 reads TGTGCCAGTATCCCCCGGACAGGAAACTATGGCTACACCTTC. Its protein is CASIPRTGNYGYTF.

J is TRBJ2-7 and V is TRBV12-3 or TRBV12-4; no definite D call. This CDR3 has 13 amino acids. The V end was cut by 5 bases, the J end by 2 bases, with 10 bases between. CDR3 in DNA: TGTGCCAGCAGTATCAACACGGCCTACGAGCAGTACTTC. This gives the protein CASSINTAYEQYF.

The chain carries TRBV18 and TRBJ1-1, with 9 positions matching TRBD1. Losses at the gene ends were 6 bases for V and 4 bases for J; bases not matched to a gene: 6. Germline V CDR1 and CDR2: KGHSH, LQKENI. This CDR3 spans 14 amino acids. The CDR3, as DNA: TGTGCCAGCTCGCGACAGGACAGGGGCACTGAAGCTTTCTTT. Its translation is CASSRQDRGTEAFF.

This CDR3 is CASSQGVGNYGYTF. In DNA, the CDR3 is TGTGCCAGCAGCCAAGGGGTGGGGAACTATGGCTACACCTTC. This sequence joins TRBV3-1 (or the pseudogene TRBV3-2) and TRBJ1-2, with no clear D. Trimming removed 1 base at V and 2 bases at J, with 8 bases between. Germline V CDR1 and CDR2: LGHDT, YNNKEL (reference sequence). CDR3 length: 14 amino acids.

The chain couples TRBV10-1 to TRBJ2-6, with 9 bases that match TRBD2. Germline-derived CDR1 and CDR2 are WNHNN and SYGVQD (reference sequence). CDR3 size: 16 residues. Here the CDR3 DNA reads TGCAGGTTTGAGGCGGGGGGGTTGCCTGGGGCCAACGTCCTGACTTTC. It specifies CRFEAGGLPGANVLTF.

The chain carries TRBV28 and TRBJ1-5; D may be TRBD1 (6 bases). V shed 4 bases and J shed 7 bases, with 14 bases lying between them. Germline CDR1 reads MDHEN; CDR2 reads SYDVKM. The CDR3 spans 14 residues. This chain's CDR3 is CASSWNGGQQPQHF. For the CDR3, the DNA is TGTGCCAGCAGTTGGAATGGGGGGCAACAGCCCCAGCATTTT.

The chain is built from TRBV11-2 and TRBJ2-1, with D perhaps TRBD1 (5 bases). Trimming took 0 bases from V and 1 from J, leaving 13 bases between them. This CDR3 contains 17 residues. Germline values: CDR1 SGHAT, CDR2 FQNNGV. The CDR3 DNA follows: TGTGCCAGCAGCTTAGATTTAGGGGAAGGGTCCTACAATGAGCAGTTCTTC. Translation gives CASSLDLGEGSYNEQFF.

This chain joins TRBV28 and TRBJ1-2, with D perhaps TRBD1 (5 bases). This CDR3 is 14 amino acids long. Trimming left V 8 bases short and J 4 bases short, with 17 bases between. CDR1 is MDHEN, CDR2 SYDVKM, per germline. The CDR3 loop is CASFSGQGTYGYTF. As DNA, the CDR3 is TGTGCCAGCTTTTCGGGGCAGGGCACCTATGGCTACACCTTC.

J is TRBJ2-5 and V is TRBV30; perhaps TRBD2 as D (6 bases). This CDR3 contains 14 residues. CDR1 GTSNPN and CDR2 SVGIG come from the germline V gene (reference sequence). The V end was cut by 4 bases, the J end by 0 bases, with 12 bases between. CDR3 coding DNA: TGTGCCTGGACGGCCGGGGGATACCAAGAGACCCAGTACTTC. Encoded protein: CAWTAGGYQETQYF.

In DNA, the CDR3 is TGTGCCAGCAGCCAAGAGGTCGGGACAGGGGGCGTTGTTGCTTTCTTT. This encodes CASSQEVGTGGVVAFF. The rearrangement joins TRBV14 to TRBJ1-1, with TRBD1 identical over 12 bases. This CDR3 comprises 16 residues. CDR1 SGHDN and CDR2 FVKESK come from the germline V gene. V was clipped by 0 bases and J by 11 bases; unmatched bases: 10.

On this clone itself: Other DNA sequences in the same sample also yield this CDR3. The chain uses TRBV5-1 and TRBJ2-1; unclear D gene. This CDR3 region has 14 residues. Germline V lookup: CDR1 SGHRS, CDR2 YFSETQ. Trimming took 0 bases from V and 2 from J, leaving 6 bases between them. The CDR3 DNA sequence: TGCGCCAGCAGCTTGGGCGCCGCCTACAATGAGCAGTTCTTC. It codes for CASSLGAAYNEQFF.

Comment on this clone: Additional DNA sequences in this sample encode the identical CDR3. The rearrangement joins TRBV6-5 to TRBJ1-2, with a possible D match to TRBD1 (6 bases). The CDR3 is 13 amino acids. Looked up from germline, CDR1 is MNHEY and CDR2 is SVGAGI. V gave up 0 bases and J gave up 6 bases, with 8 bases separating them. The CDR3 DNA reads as TGTGCCAGCAGTTACTCCAGGGGACATGGCTACACCTTC. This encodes CASSYSRGHGYTF.

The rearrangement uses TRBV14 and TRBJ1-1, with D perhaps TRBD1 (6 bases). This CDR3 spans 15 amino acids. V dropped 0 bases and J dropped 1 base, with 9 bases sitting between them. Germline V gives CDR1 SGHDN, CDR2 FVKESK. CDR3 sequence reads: CASSQETGGNTEAFF. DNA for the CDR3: TGTGCCAGCAGCCAAGAGACAGGTGGGAACACTGAAGCTTTCTTT.

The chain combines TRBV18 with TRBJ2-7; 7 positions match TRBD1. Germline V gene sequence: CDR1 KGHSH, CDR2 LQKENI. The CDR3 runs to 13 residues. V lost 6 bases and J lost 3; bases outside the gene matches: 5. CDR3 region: CASSLQGHYEQYF. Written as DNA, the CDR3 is TGTGCCAGCTCGCTACAGGGGCACTACGAGCAGTACTTC.

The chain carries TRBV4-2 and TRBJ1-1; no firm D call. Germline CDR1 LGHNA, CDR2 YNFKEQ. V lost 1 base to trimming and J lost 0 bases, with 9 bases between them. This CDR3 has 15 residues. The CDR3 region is CASSQAAQMNTEAFF. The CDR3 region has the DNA TGTGCCAGCAGCCAAGCGGCGCAGATGAACACTGAAGCTTTCTTT.

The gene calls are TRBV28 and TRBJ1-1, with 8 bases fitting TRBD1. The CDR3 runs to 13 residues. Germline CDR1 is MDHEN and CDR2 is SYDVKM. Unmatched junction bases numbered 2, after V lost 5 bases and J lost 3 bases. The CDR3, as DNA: TGTGCCAGCAGTGTGGACAGGGACACTGAAGCTTTCTTT. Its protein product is CASSVDRDTEAFF. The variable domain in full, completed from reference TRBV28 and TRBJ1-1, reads DVKVTQSSRYLVKRTGEKVFLECVQDMDHENMFWYRQDPGLGLRLIYFSYDVKMKEKGDIPEGYSVSREKKERFSLILESASTNQTSMYLCASSVDRDTEAFFGQGTRLTVV.

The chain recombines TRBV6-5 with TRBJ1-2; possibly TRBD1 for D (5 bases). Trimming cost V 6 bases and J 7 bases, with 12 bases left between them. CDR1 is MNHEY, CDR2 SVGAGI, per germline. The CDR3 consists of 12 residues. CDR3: CASSPGGGGYTF. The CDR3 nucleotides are TGTGCCAGCAGCCCCGGGGGTGGTGGCTACACCTTC.

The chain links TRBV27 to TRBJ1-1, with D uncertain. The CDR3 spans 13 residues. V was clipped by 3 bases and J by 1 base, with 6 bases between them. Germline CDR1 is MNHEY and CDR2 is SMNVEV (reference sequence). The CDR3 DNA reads TGTGCCAGCAGTTTCCGCGAGAACACTGAAGCTTTCTTT. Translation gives CASSFRENTEAFF.

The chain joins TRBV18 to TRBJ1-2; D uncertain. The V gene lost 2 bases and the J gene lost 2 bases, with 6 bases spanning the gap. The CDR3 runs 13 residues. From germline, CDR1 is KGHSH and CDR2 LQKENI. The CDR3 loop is CASSPDKNYGYTF. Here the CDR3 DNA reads TGTGCCAGCTCACCAGACAAGAACTATGGCTACACCTTC.

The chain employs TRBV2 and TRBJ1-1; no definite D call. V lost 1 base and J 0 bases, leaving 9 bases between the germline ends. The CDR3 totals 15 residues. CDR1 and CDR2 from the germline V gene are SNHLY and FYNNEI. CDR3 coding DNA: TGTGCCAGCAGTGAAGGACGACACATGAACACTGAAGCTTTCTTT. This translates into CASSEGRHMNTEAFF.

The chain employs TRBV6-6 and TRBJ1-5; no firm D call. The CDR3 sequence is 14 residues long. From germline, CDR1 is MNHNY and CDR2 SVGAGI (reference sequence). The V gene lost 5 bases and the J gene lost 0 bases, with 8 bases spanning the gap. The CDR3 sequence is CASSQTYSNQPQHF. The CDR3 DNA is TGTGCCAGCAGTCAAACTTATAGCAATCAGCCCCAGCATTTT.

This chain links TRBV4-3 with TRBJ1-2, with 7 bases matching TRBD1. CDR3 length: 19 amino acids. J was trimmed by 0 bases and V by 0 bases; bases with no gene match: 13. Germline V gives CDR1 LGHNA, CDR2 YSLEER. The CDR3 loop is CASSQDIGTVYESNYGYTF. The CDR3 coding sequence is TGCGCCAGCAGCCAAGATATTGGGACAGTATATGAATCTAACTATGGCTACACCTTC.

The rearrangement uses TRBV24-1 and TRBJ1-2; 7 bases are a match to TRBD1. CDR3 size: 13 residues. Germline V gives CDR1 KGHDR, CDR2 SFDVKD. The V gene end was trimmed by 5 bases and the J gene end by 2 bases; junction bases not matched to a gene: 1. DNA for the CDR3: TGTGCCACCAGTGGGGGACAGAACTATGGCTACACCTTC. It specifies CATSGGQNYGYTF.

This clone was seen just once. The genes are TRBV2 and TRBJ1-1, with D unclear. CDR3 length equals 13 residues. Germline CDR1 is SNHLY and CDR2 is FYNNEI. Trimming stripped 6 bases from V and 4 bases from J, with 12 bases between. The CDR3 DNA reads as TGTGCCAGCAGAAAGGAGTCTCCCACTGAAGCTTTCTTT. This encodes CASRKESPTEAFF.

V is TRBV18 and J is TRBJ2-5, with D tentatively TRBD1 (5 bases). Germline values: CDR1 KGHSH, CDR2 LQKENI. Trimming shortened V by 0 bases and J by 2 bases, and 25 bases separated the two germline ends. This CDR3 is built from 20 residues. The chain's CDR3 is CASSPPWIETEKKTQETQYF. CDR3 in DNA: TGTGCCAGCTCACCACCCTGGATCGAGACAGAAAAAAAAACTCAAGAGACCCAGTACTTC.

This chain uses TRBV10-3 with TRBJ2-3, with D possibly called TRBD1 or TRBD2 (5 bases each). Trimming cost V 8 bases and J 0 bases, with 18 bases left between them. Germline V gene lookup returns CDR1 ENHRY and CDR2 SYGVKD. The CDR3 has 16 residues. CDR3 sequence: CAIHTGPGISTDTQYF. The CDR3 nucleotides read TGTGCCATCCATACGGGGCCAGGGATTAGCACAGATACGCAGTATTTT.

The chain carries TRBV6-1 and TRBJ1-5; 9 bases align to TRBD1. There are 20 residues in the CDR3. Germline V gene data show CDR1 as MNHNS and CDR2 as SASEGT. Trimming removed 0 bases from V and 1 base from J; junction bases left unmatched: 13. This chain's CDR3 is CASSEAARTGGQPSNQPQHF. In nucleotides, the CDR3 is TGTGCCAGCAGTGAAGCGGCTAGAACAGGGGGCCAACCAAGCAATCAGCCCCAGCATTTT.

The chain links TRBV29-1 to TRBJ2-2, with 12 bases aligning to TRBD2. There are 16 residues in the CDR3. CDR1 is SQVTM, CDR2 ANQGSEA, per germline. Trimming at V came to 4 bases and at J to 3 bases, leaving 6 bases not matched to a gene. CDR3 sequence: CSVVGLAGGHTGELFF. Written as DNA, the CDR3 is TGCAGCGTTGTCGGTCTAGCGGGGGGGCACACCGGGGAGCTGTTTTTT.

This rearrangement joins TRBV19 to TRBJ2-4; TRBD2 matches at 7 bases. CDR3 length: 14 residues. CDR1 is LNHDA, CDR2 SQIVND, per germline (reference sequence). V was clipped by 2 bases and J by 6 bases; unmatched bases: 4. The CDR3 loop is CASSIRPGGNIQYF. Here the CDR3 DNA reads TGTGCCAGTAGTATAAGGCCGGGGGGAAACATTCAGTACTTC.